A selection of T cell receptor beta chains follows, all from one sample in a study of shared clonotypes between healthy human individuals. Measured with immunoSEQ multiplex PCR; TCRdb has only the in-frame clones, and not every one. The sample consists of about 610,000 clones, approximately 97% of them appearing once. Sequencing input: naive CD4+ T cells sorted from blood. These receptors originate from a woman aged 30 to 39 in good health. The CDR3 runs from the conserved cysteine through the conserved F or W. A D gene is named only where the DNA matches it firmly. Clone size, where shown, is once, few, many, or a class for clones that have expanded.

V: TRBV30
D: TRBD1
size: NA
J: TRBJ2-1
DNA: TGTGCCTGGGGGGACAGTTTCGAGCAGTTCTTC
CDR3: CAWGDSFEQFF

V: TRBV10-1
D: TRBD2
size: NA
J: TRBJ2-2
DNA: TGCGCCAGCAGAGCGGGATCCGACACCGGGGAGCTGTTTTTT
CDR3: CASRAGSDTGELFF

V: TRBV6-6
D: NA
size: once
J: TRBJ2-1
DNA: TGTGCCAGCAGTTACTCGTTAGCCAATGAGCAGTTCTTC
CDR3: CASSYSLANEQFF

V: TRBV30
D: TRBD1
size: NA
J: TRBJ1-2
DNA: TGTGCCGGCCAGGGGGATGGCTACACCTTC
CDR3: CAGQGDGYTF

V: TRBV2
D: NA
size: NA
J: TRBJ2-7
DNA: TGTGCCAGCAGCGCCCAGGGATCCTCCTACGAGCAGTACTTC
CDR3: CASSAQGSSYEQYF

V: TRBV28
D: TRBD2
size: NA
J: TRBJ2-2
DNA: TGTGCCAGCAGTTTATCTCTAGGACTAGCTGGCACCGGGGAGCTGTTTTTT
CDR3: CASSLSLGLAGTGELFF

V: TRBV6-1
D: NA
size: NA
J: TRBJ1-3
DNA: TGTGCCAGCAGTGGGGAGTCGGGGGCGCGTGGAAACACCATATATTTT
CDR3: CASSGESGARGNTIYF

V: TRBV6-6
D: NA
size: NA
J: TRBJ1-5
DNA: TGTGCCAGCAGTTACTCAACGGGGGCGGGTCAGCCCCAGCATTTT
CDR3: CASSYSTGAGQPQHF

V: TRBV18
D: TRBD1
size: NA
J: TRBJ2-1
DNA: TGTGCCAGCTCGCGGGGACAGGGGTCCTACAATGAGCAGTTCTTC
CDR3: CASSRGQGSYNEQFF

V: TRBV2
D: NA
size: NA
J: TRBJ1-2
DNA: TGTGCCAGCAGTCGACGGGGGCTAAAGGTGGACTATGGCTACACCTTC
CDR3: CASSRRGLKVDYGYTF

V: TRBV7-9
D: TRBD2
size: NA
J: TRBJ2-7
DNA: TGTGCCAGCAGCGTCACTAGCGGGACTAGCTACGAGCAGTACTTC
CDR3: CASSVTSGTSYEQYF

V: TRBV21-1
D: NA
size: NA
J: TRBJ2-4
DNA: TGTGCCAGCAGCACCCTTTGGGGACAGGGAGGGGAATTAGCCAAAAACATTCAGTACTTC
CDR3: CASSTLWGQGGELAKNIQYF

V: TRBV5-1
D: TRBD1
size: NA
J: TRBJ1-1
DNA: TGCGCCAGCAGCTACAGGTCCTTGCAGGGGGTCCGAACTGAAGCTTTCTTT
CDR3: CASSYRSLQGVRTEAFF

V: TRBV28
D: NA
size: NA
J: TRBJ1-1
DNA: TGTGCCAGCAGTTTAAGAATCGAGAAGGCTTTCTTT
CDR3: CASSLRIEKAFF

V: TRBV28
D: NA
size: NA
J: TRBJ2-2
DNA: TGTGCCAGCAGCCCGCGCGCGGGGACCGGGGAGCTGTTTTTT
CDR3: CASSPRAGTGELFF

V: TRBV5-5
D: NA
size: NA
J: TRBJ1-5
DNA: TGTGCCAGCAGCCTTGGACTAGTTCCCAAGCAGAATCAGCCCCAGCATTTT
CDR3: CASSLGLVPKQNQPQHF

V: TRBV2
D: TRBD1
size: once
J: TRBJ2-1
DNA: TGTGCCCGTGAGGACAGGGGGGCCTACAATGAGCAGTTCTTC
CDR3: CAREDRGAYNEQFF

V: TRBV5-6
D: NA
size: NA
J: TRBJ1-4
DNA: TGTGCCAGCTACCCACATGAAACCGACAGGAGTAATGAAAAACTGTTTTTT
CDR3: CASYPHETDRSNEKLFF

V: TRBV29-1
D: TRBD1
size: NA
J: TRBJ2-7
DNA: TGCAGCGTTCGGACAGGGGGGAACGAGCAGTACTTC
CDR3: CSVRTGGNEQYF

V: TRBV2
D: TRBD1
size: NA
J: TRBJ1-5
DNA: TGTGCCAGCAGTAAGGGACAGGGTAATCAGCCCCAGCATTTT
CDR3: CASSKGQGNQPQHF

V: TRBV2
D: NA
size: NA
J: TRBJ1-2
DNA: TGTGCCAGCAGTGAATGGCGGGTTCCGACGTATGGCTACACCTTC
CDR3: CASSEWRVPTYGYTF

V: TRBV7-2
D: NA
size: once
J: TRBJ1-3
DNA: TGTGCCAGCAGCTTATCCGGCGAAGCTGGAAACACCATATATTTT
CDR3: CASSLSGEAGNTIYF

V: TRBV4-1
D: NA
size: NA
J: TRBJ2-1
DNA: TGCGCCAGCAGCCAAGAGCTTGGGTACAATGAGCAGTTCTTC
CDR3: CASSQELGYNEQFF

V: TRBV5-6
D: TRBD2
size: NA
J: TRBJ2-1
DNA: TGTGCCAGCAGCTTTCCCATGGAGGGTTTGGGACTAGCTGGGGGAGAGCAGTTCTTC
CDR3: CASSFPMEGLGLAGGEQFF

V: TRBV7-2
D: TRBD2
size: NA
J: TRBJ2-7
DNA: TGTGCCAGCAGCTCCCTGACGACTAGCCCAATCTACGAGCAGTACTTC
CDR3: CASSSLTTSPIYEQYF

V: TRBV6-6
D: TRBD2
size: NA
J: TRBJ2-7
DNA: TGTGCCAGCGGATGGCTAGCGGATTCCTACGAGCAGTACTTC
CDR3: CASGWLADSYEQYF